This record concerns one T cell receptor (beta chain) sequence. Antigen unknown. The source of the sample is a study of OX40 agonist ivuxolimab in advanced cancers. Overall study context: While on treatment, patients had intravenous ivuxolimab at 0.01 to 10 mg/kg every 2 weeks. Antecedent anti-PD-1, anti-PD-L1 or anti-CTLA-4 therapy was permissible, with roughly 40% having received some.

Study-wide results and caveats: Mean expanded clone counts were higher in CD8+ than CD4+ T cells.

TCRdb's table, derived via immunoSEQ multiplex PCR, lists solely in-frame clones and lacks some. The sample has roughly 68,000 clones; approximately 90% are singletons. The receptor comes from an adult with an advanced solid tumor such as melanoma, head and neck, liver or kidney cancer. Sequencing was performed on CD4+ or CD8+ T cells sorted from blood, taken in a trial of the OX40 agonist ivuxolimab.

CDR3 sequence (DNA): TGTGCCTGGCACGGGGGGCCCCCTTACAATGAGCAGTTCTTC. This codes for CAWHGGPPYNEQFF. The chain joins TRBV30 to TRBJ2-1; TRBD2 is a possible D gene (7 bases). Germline V gene data show CDR1 as GTSNPN and CDR2 as SVGIG (reference sequence). Deletions cut 5 bases from V and 4 bases from J, with 15 bases between. This CDR3 is built from 14 residues.